These T cell receptor beta chains were read from a single sample in a study of regulatory T cells in long-lasting Graves disease. TCRdb re-called the multiplex PCR reads through MiXCR, storing one row per CDR3 protein. Of 350,000 to 550,000 distinct CDR3 sequences listed, about 15% were seen once; the top ten hold under 20%. These data were also reused for a study on T cells in Graves' hyperthyroidism and ophthalmopathy.

The sequencing used peripheral blood mononuclear cells (PBMCs), collected at new diagnosis, from a patient treated with antithyroid drugs. All receptors come from a woman aged 50 to 60 with Graves disease. Both conserved end residues are trimmed from each CDR3. Not every row has a clone size; where given, it reads once, few, many or a size class.

clone_size j_call v_call cdr3_aa
once TRBJ2-1 TRBV28 ASDPDMGSAYNEQF
many TRBJ2-7 TRBV10-3 ATRGQTTQDEQY
many TRBJ2-3 TRBV5-4 ASSYGLAGSTDTQY
many TRBJ1-2 TRBV6-5 ASSYSIRLNYGYT
many TRBJ1-3 TRBV12-3/TRBV12-4 ASSRVSPGNTIY
few TRBJ2-5 TRBV9 ASSVIPADPTEETQY
many TRBJ1-5 TRBV28 ASSLTGGGRLGIQPQH
- TRBJ1-3 TRBV7-9 ASSFGEGNTIY
many TRBJ2-2 TRBV19 ASTGGSYTGELF
- TRBJ2-3 TRBV20-1 SATLSGGGTDTQY
many TRBJ2-7 TRBV6-6 ASSYSGQGTHEQY
few TRBJ1-2 TRBV28 ASSQLADPNYGYT
- TRBJ1-4 TRBV18 ASRFMTNEKLF
many TRBJ1-1 TRBV28 ASHPQGAFGEAF
- TRBJ2-3 TRBV18 ASSPAGTSGTGTQY
many TRBJ1-1 TRBV27 ASKWAGATNTEAF
- TRBJ2-1 TRBV25-1 ASSDGDYSYNEQF
- TRBJ2-3 TRBV5-4 ASSSPGLAGGADTQY
many TRBJ2-7 TRBV12-3/TRBV12-4 ASSLTPFRRAYEQY
few TRBJ1-2 TRBV4-2 ASSQGVAQGQYGYT
many TRBJ2-5 TRBV28 ASSLLYRGRETQY
many TRBJ2-1 TRBV6-9 ASSYGDRGTEQF
many TRBJ1-5 TRBV18 ASSDSGTGGQPQH
- TRBJ2-7 TRBV4-1 ASSRTRQGAYEQY
- TRBJ2-2 TRBV19 ASSAVSAGELF
many TRBJ1-2 TRBV7-8 ASSAFAARGAGYGYT
many TRBJ1-6 TRBV2 ASSEWAGSPLH
many TRBJ1-5 TRBV11-2 ASSLEVGNQPQH
few TRBJ1-1 TRBV5-1 ASSLDPRGMNTEAF
- TRBJ2-1 TRBV7-9 ASSQSGRGGNEQF
few TRBJ2-6 TRBV2 ASSRQGGGANVLT
many TRBJ2-3 TRBV3-1 ASSQERLHTDTQY
many TRBJ2-3 TRBV28 ASSFAGEGGDTQY
many TRBJ1-1 TRBV3-1 ASSQGPSTEAF
few TRBJ2-5 TRBV20-1 SARSVMETQY
- TRBJ2-1 TRBV27 ASTLSRLAGRLYNEQF
- TRBJ2-7 TRBV9 ASSVGTGNYEQY
- TRBJ1-1 TRBV12-3/TRBV12-4 ASAELRNTEAF
many TRBJ2-5 TRBV27 ASSGLAGGEETQY
- TRBJ2-2 TRBV27 ASHGVANTGELF
few TRBJ1-5 TRBV3-1 ASSQVREDQPQH
few TRBJ2-3 TRBV19 ASNGRATDTQY
many TRBJ2-7 TRBV11-2 ASSPGAGAYEQY
many TRBJ2-7 TRBV5-5 ASSFGPGTSGISSYEQY
- TRBJ2-7 TRBV6-1 ASSEIGGDSYEQY
many TRBJ2-7 TRBV28 ASSLCCGGRAYEQY
few TRBJ1-1 TRBV30 AFDRAENTEAF
many TRBJ1-2 TRBV28 ASSWDSSWFDYT
- TRBJ2-7 TRBV30 AWSGRGPGYEQY
few TRBJ1-5 TRBV20-1 SAHGQAHQPQH
many TRBJ2-2 TRBV2 ASSEVGGEGPGELF
many TRBJ1-1 TRBV6-1 ASHQGSRADTEAF
- TRBJ2-5 TRBV19 ASSMALAGGYQETQY